This TCR beta chain was sequenced during a study of cytomegalovirus exposure and HLA in healthy donors. At sampling all donors were nominally healthy, likely with unrecorded immune exposures. The primer mix had 60 Vbeta and 13 Jbeta primers. Only in-frame clones appear in the TCRdb table, and some are missing; sequencing was by immunoSEQ multiplex PCR. Its table lists some 76,000 clones. Note on this clone: No antigen is known for it.

The CDR3 sequence is 15 residues long. In germline, CDR1 is SGHVS, CDR2 FQNEAQ. V lost 5 bases to trimming and J lost 2 bases; unmatched junction nucleotides: 8. Broader study findings: TCR beta V- and J-gene trimming was later associated with a missense DCLRE1C variant. Certain indistinguishable V segments, among them TRBV6-2 and TRBV6-3, were excluded.

The receptor was derived from a boy younger than 18 in good health and CMV-seronegative. Sequenced sample: PBMCs. This sequence joins TRBV7-8 and TRBJ2-7, with 8 bases fitting TRBD1. As DNA, the CDR3 is TGTGCCAGCAGCCTGTGGGGGACAGGAACCTACGAGCAGTACTTC. Translation: CASSLWGTGTYEQYF.